The source of this TCR beta chain is a study of blood T cell repertoires in COVID-19. Study-level information: PBMCs, B-cell-depleted T cells, or T cells provided the cDNA or gDNA that made up the material.

Germline values: CDR1 SGHRS, CDR2 YFSETQ. Germline trimming cut 4 bases from V and 0 bases from J; bases unmatched to any gene: 6. This CDR3 spans 16 amino acids. In the original workflow: The assay estimated nucleated cells by amplifying reference gene primers. Produced via immunoSEQ multiplex PCR; TCRdb's table is partial and in-frame only. V, J and clone size reflect that table, while D and trimming were determined from the DNA. The table shows around 75,000 clones, with roughly 80% occurring only once. Source material: peripheral blood. This clonotype was obtained from a middle-aged man with COVID-19, enrolled during active disease. The chain links TRBV5-1 to TRBJ1-4; 7 positions match TRBD1. The CDR3 region has the DNA TGCGCCAGCAGCCCCGGACAGGTGACAACTAATGAAAAACTGTTTTTT. This codes for CASSPGQVTTNEKLFF.